The 3 T cell receptor beta chains presented below share a single source sample, sequenced in a study of T cells in narcolepsy. Produced via immunoSEQ multiplex PCR; TCRdb's table is partial and in-frame only. The sample lists tens of thousands of clones, 82% occurring once. The sequenced sample consisted of CD45RA- memory CD4+ T cells from PBMCs. Receptor source: a human donor with narcolepsy.

This chain joins TRBV19 and TRBJ2-1; TRBD2 is a possible D gene (6 bases). Germline-derived CDR1 and CDR2 are LNHDA and SQIVND (reference sequence). Trimming took off 4 bases at V and 7 bases at J, with 23 bases between the two ends. The length of the CDR3 is 17 residues. The CDR3 coding sequence is TGTGCCAGTAGTAATCCAGCACGAGGAGGGCTAGGGAATGAGCAGTTCTTC. Encoded protein: CASSNPARGGLGNEQFF.

V gene TRBV2 combines with J gene TRBJ2-1; TRBD2 aligns across 14 bases. The CDR3 extends over 17 amino acids. J lost 4 bases, V lost 7 bases, and 9 bases had no gene match. The germline CDR1 and CDR2 sequences are SNHLY and FYNNEI. The CDR3 coding sequence is TGTGCCAGCACCTATTCGGGACTAGCGGGAGTATACAATGAGCAGTTCTTC. Amino acids: CASTYSGLAGVYNEQFF.

This chain links TRBV2 with TRBJ2-1; D possibly corresponds to TRBD1 (7 bases). This CDR3 region has 18 residues. CDR1 is SNHLY and CDR2 is FYNNEI in the germline V gene. Between the trimmed V and J ends, which lost 2 bases and 7 bases, there was a span of 24 bases. The CDR3 loop reads CASSERRLSTGRMNEQFF. The CDR3 DNA sequence: TGTGCCAGCAGTGAAAGACGGTTGTCGACAGGGAGGATGAATGAGCAGTTCTTC. Filled out from reference TRBV2 and TRBJ2-1, the complete variable domain reads EPEVTQTPSHQVTQMGQEVILRCVPISNHLYFYWYRQILGQKVEFLVSFYNNEISEKSEIFDDQFSVERPDGSNFTLKIRSTKLEDSAMYFCASSERRLSTGRMNEQFFGPGTRLTVL.